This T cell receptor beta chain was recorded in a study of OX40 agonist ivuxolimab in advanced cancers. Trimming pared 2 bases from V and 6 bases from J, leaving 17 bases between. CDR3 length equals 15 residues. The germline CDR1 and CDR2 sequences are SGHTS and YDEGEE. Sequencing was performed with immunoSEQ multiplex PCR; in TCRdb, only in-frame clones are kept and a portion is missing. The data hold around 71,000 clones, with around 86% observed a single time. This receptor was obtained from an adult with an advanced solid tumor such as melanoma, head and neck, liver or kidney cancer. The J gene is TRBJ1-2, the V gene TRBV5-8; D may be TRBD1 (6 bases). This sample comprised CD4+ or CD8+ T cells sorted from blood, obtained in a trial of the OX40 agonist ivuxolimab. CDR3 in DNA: TGTGCCAGCAGCTTCTCCTATACAGGGCCCCATGGCTACACCTTC. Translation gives CASSFSYTGPHGYTF.